The sequence of this T cell receptor (beta chain) was determined in a study of identical twins. Regarding the study as a whole: Cord blood's abundant beta clonotypes had fewer insertions, unlike memory repertoires.

TCRdb re-derived calls from the 5' RACE reads in MiXCR, one entry per CDR3 protein. Of around 230,000 distinct CDR3 sequences listed, about 6.7% are singletons. This clonotype was found a few times. Its cognate antigen is unknown. These data also formed part of another study, on T cells expressing NK-cell markers. According to that study: The leading position in the CD3+CD56-NKG2C+ fraction of a few donors also went to these clonotypes.

The origin of this receptor is a woman aged 18 to 35 in good health. Source material: CD8+ T cells sorted from blood.

CDR3 in DNA: TGTGCCAGCAGTGACAACCGGGACGTATATAACTATGGCTACACCTTC. Its protein product is CASSDNRDVYNYGYTF. V usage is TRBV6-1 and J usage is TRBJ1-2, with D perhaps matching TRBD1 (5 bases). CDR3 length equals 16 residues. V was trimmed by 3 bases and J by 1 base, leaving 15 bases between them. The germline CDR1 and CDR2 sequences are MNHNS and SASEGT.